A single sample gave rise to the 23 T cell receptor beta chains below, sequenced in a study of post-analysis software for immune sequencing data. Study results and caveats: Patients used four to six TRBV segments, including TRBV5-6, TRBV5-1 and TRBV20-1, more often than controls.

These receptors' antigens are unknown. Unique molecular identifiers had been added to the TCR beta cDNA libraries. TCRdb called the PCR reads again in MiXCR, with one record for every CDR3 protein. The sample yields hundreds of thousands of distinct CDR3 sequences, around 44% seen once. The sample taken for sequencing was blood. These TCRs come from a girl aged 10-17 years with multiple sclerosis.

This clonotype was detected only once. V and J are TRBV14 and TRBJ2-3, with TRBD2 identical over 7 bases. This CDR3 spans 15 amino acids. The V and J ends lost 0 bases and 4 bases, in that order; junction bases with no gene match: 4. The germline V gene has CDR1 SGHDN and CDR2 FVKESK. In nucleotides, the CDR3 is TGTGCCAGCAGCCAAGATGGGCTAGCGGCAGATACGCAGTATTTT. This gives the protein CASSQDGLAADTQYF.

This clonotype was counted a few times. This chain uses TRBV20-1 with TRBJ2-4; possible D gene TRBD2, 6 bases. V was pared by 6 bases and J by 8 bases, with 17 bases between. The CDR3 sequence is 13 residues long. Germline CDR1 and CDR2: DFQATT and SNEGSKA (reference sequence). The CDR3 nucleotides are TGCAGTGCCCATGGGGACTGGGTAGACATTCAGTACTTC. Amino acid sequence: CSAHGDWVDIQYF.

J is TRBJ2-7 and V is TRBV30; D uncertain. Germline V gene data show CDR1 as GTSNPN and CDR2 as SVGIG (reference sequence). The CDR3 has 11 amino acids. The V gene lost 0 bases and the J gene lost 12 bases, with 12 bases spanning the gap. In nucleotides, the CDR3 is TGTGCCTGGAGTGTAGGCCCCGCATGGTACTTC. Protein product: CAWSVGPAWYF.

In its sample, this clonotype was seen a few times. This sequence joins TRBV11-2 and TRBJ2-7; tentative D call: TRBD1 (6 bases). The J call is uncertain, as TRBJ2-5 better fits the DNA end. The length of the CDR3 is 15 residues. Germline CDR1 is SGHAT and CDR2 is FQNNGV. The CDR3 DNA is TGTGCCAGCAGTATACAATTGGGGGCAGGGGAGACCCAGTACTTC. Translating gives CASSIQLGAGETQYF.

The chain joins TRBV7-9 to TRBJ1-1; 12 bases line up with TRBD1. Germline CDR1 SEHNR, CDR2 FQNEAQ (reference sequence). This CDR3 region has 15 residues. Trimming at V came to 2 bases and at J to 8 bases, leaving 6 bases not matched to a gene. For the CDR3, the DNA is TGTGCCAGCAGCTTACAGGGACAGGGGGCATCGGAAGCTTTCTTT. Its translation: CASSLQGQGASEAFF.

The chain combines TRBV4-1 with TRBJ1-4; no reliable D call. Trimming took 3 bases from V and 7 from J, leaving 9 bases between them. The CDR3 extends over 13 amino acids. Germline values: CDR1 MGHRA, CDR2 YSYEKL. The CDR3 here is CASSQVMREKLFF. In DNA, the CDR3 is TGCGCCAGCAGCCAGGTGATGCGTGAAAAACTGTTTTTT.

This clonotype was detected only once. V is TRBV6-1 and J is TRBJ1-1; no definite D call. Germline lookup yields CDR1 MNHNS and CDR2 SASEGT. The CDR3 has 13 amino acids. Trimming removed 6 bases at V and 3 bases at J, with 11 bases between. CDR3 DNA: TGTGCCAGCAGGGAACGCCGGCACACTGAAGCTTTCTTT. Protein: CASRERRHTEAFF.

This clonotype showed up just a few times. This sequence joins TRBV28 and TRBJ1-1; 7 positions agree with TRBD1. Germline V gives CDR1 MDHEN, CDR2 SYDVKM. The CDR3 runs 14 residues. After removal of 6 bases from V and 4 bases from J, the junction contained 8 bases not matched to a gene. The CDR3 loop is CASSPTGEGTEAFF. In DNA, the CDR3 is TGTGCCAGCAGCCCTACAGGGGAGGGCACTGAAGCTTTCTTT. Looking up the rest from reference TRBV28 and TRBJ1-1 gives the full variable domain: DVKVTQSSRYLVKRTGEKVFLECVQDMDHENMFWYRQDPGLGLRLIYFSYDVKMKEKGDIPEGYSVSREKKERFSLILESASTNQTSMYLCASSPTGEGTEAFFGQGTRLTVV.

The chain employs TRBV15 and TRBJ2-5, with D uncertain. CDR3 length: 12 residues. Trimming cost V 8 bases and J 1 base, with 8 bases left between them. CDR1 LNHNV and CDR2 YYDKDF come from the germline V gene (reference sequence). The CDR3 coding sequence is TGTGCCACCGCTCGAGGCCAAGAGACCCAGTACTTC. Translated, it gives CATARGQETQYF.

For the CDR3, the DNA is TGTGCCATCAGTTACAGGGGTGACGGGGCCAACGTCCTGACTTTC. Translation: CAISYRGDGANVLTF. This sequence joins TRBV10-3 and TRBJ2-6, with TRBD1 matching 7 bases. Germline V gives CDR1 ENHRY, CDR2 SYGVKD. The CDR3 is 15 residues long. The J segment lost 4 bases and the V segment lost 5 bases, leaving 5 bases of the junction unmatched.

V is TRBV15 and J is TRBJ2-4; 7 nucleotides line up with TRBD2. The J call is uncertain, as TRBJ2-7 better fits the DNA end. Germline CDR1 reads LNHNV; CDR2 reads YYDKDF (reference sequence). The CDR3 runs to 15 residues. CDR3 DNA sequence: TGTGCCACCAGCGCCGGGGGACTATCAAACTACGAGCAGTACTTC. This translates into CATSAGGLSNYEQYF.

The CDR3 sequence is CSVDVGRSHEQYF. Here the CDR3 DNA reads TGCAGCGTCGACGTGGGGAGGTCACACGAGCAGTACTTC. The chain is built from TRBV29-1 and TRBJ2-7; weak D call: TRBD2 (6 bases). The V gene's germline CDR1 is SQVTM and CDR2 ANQGSEA. V gave up 6 bases and J gave up 5 bases, with 17 bases separating them. The CDR3 extends over 13 amino acids.

A few counts support this clonotype. The chain joins TRBV5-1 to TRBJ2-5; the D gene is possibly TRBD1 (5 bases). V gave up 1 base and J gave up 5 bases, with 15 bases separating them. The V gene's germline CDR1 is SGHRS and CDR2 YFSETQ. The CDR3 is 15 residues long. CDR3 DNA sequence: TGCGCCAGCAGCTTGCGTCTGGGTAAGGGGGAGACCCAGTACTTC. Translating it yields CASSLRLGKGETQYF.

The chain is built from TRBV2 and TRBJ2-3; D remains unclear. Germline CDR1 SNHLY, CDR2 FYNNEI. There are 16 residues in the CDR3. Trimming pared 1 base from V and 3 bases from J, leaving 14 bases between. The CDR3 is CASSEVGRTLTDTQYF. The DNA for the CDR3 is TGTGCCAGCAGTGAAGTTGGGCGGACGTTGACAGATACGCAGTATTTT. The full variable domain, rest sourced from reference TRBV2 and TRBJ2-3, is EPEVTQTPSHQVTQMGQEVILRCVPISNHLYFYWYRQILGQKVEFLVSFYNNEISEKSEIFDDQFSVERPDGSNFTLKIRSTKLEDSAMYFCASSEVGRTLTDTQYFGPGTRLTVL.

The rearrangement links TRBV4-2 to TRBJ2-3; D call uncertain. V dropped 0 bases and J dropped 5 bases, with 12 bases sitting between them. This CDR3 is 15 amino acids long. In germline, CDR1 is LGHNA, CDR2 YNFKEQ. DNA for the CDR3: TGTGCCAGCAGCCAAGATCGGCGTCCGGGAGATACGCAGTATTTT. Translating it yields CASSQDRRPGDTQYF.

This sequence joins TRBV29-1 and TRBJ1-2, with no clear D. The CDR3 is 12 residues long. V was cut by 4 bases and J by 5 bases, with 11 bases left in between. Looked up from germline, CDR1 is SQVTM and CDR2 is ANQGSEA. Written as DNA, the CDR3 is TGCAGCGTTGTGGAGGTAGGGTATGGCTACACCTTC. This codes for CSVVEVGYGYTF.

The chain joins TRBV7-9 to TRBJ2-3, with 7 bases that match TRBD1. Trimming took 5 bases from V and 0 from J; bases not matched to a gene: 11. Germline CDR1 and CDR2: SEHNR and FQNEAQ (reference sequence). The CDR3 extends over 17 amino acids. CDR3 region: CASSPIRQGPSTDTQYF. CDR3 sequence (DNA): TGTGCCAGCAGCCCCATCCGACAGGGCCCTAGCACAGATACGCAGTATTTT.

Concerning this clonotype itself: A much larger clone lies a single base off, so this may be a read error. Since no conserved phenylalanine or tryptophan closes the CDR3, a read error is the likely cause. The chain joins TRBV5-1 to TRBJ2-7; D remains ambiguous. The J call is doubtful: the DNA matches TRBJ2-5 better. Germline assignment: CDR1 SGHRS and CDR2 YFSETQ. CDR3 length equals 11 residues. The CDR3 DNA reads as TGCGCCAGCAGCAACCAAGAGACCCAGTACTTA. This encodes CASSNQETQYL.

With regard to this clonotype: The junction does not match germline at one end; this may be a read error. This rearrangement joins TRBV12-3 or TRBV12-4 to TRBJ2-3; 8 nucleotides match TRBD2. The CDR3 contains 15 residues. The CDR3 protein is CATSRSGGLRDTQYF. The CDR3 DNA follows: TGTGCCACCAGTAGGTCGGGAGGGCTACGCGATACGCAGTATTTT.

This sequence joins TRBV7-9 and TRBJ2-4; either TRBD1 or TRBD2 may fit D (5 bases each). Germline CDR1 and CDR2: SEHNR and FQNEAQ (reference sequence). This CDR3 contains 11 residues. V shed 5 bases and J shed 13 bases, with 12 bases lying between them. The CDR3 loop is CASSPMGEQYF. The CDR3 coding sequence is TGTGCCAGCAGCCCGATGGGGGAGCAGTACTTC.

The CDR3 DNA reads TGTGCCAGCAGCCCCCGCCATGGCAGGGGAAACAATGAGCAGTTCTTC. It yields the protein CASSPRHGRGNNEQFF. The chain has TRBV7-8 and TRBJ2-1; possibly TRBD1 for D (6 bases). This CDR3 is 16 amino acids long. Germline CDR1 reads SGHVS; CDR2 reads FQNEAQ. V was cut by 5 bases and J by 5 bases, with 19 bases left in between.

This clonotype showed up many times. The rearrangement links TRBV4-1 to TRBJ1-2; D is unclear. The germline V gene has CDR1 MGHRA and CDR2 YSYEKL. V was clipped by 6 bases and J by 4 bases, with 21 bases between them. This CDR3 has 16 residues. The CDR3 DNA sequence: TGCGCCAGCAGGAAGTCCCAAGATCGGGTCGGCTATGGCTACACCTTC. It specifies CASRKSQDRVGYGYTF.

This clonotype appeared many times. The chain uses TRBV12-3 or TRBV12-4 and TRBJ2-7; TRBD2 agrees at 10 bases. The CDR3 sequence is 15 residues long. The J segment lost 3 bases and the V segment lost 6 bases, leaving 8 bases of the junction unmatched. CDR3 nucleotides: TGTGCCAGCAGCTTAAGGGCTAGCGGGAGCTACGAGCAGTACTTC. Translating it yields CASSLRASGSYEQYF.